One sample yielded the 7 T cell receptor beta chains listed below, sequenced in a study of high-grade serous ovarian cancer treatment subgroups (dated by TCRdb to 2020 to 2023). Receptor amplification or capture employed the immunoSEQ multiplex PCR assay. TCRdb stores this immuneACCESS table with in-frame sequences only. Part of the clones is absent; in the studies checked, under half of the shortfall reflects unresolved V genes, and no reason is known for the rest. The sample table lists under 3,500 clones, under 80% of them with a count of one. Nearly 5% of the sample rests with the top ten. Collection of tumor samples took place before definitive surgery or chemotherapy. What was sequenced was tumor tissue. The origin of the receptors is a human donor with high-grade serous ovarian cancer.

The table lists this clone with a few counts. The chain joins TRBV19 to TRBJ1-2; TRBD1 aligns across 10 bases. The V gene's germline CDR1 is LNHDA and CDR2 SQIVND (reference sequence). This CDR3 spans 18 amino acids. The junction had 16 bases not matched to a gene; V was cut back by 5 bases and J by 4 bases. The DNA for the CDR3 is TGTGCCAGTAGTGGTGTAAGACAGGGGGCGTTGGGGGCCTATGGCTACACCTTC. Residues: CASSGVRQGALGAYGYTF.

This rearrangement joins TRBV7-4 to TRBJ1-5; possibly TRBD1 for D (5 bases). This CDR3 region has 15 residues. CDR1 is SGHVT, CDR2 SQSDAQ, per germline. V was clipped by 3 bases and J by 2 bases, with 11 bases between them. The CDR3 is CASSLSGPGNQPQHF. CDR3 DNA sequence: TGTGCCAGCAGCTTGTCAGGGCCAGGCAATCAGCCCCAGCATTTT.

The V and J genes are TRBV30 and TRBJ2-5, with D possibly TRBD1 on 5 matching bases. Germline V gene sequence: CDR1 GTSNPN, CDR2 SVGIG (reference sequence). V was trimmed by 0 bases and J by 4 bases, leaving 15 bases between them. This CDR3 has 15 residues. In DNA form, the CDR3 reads TGTGCCTGGAGTGTACTTCCCCCAGGGCCAGAGACCCAGTACTTC. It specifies CAWSVLPPGPETQYF.

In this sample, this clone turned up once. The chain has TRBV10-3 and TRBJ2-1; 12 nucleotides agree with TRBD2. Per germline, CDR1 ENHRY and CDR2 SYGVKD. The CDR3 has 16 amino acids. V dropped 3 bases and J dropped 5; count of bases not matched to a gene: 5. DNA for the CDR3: TGTGCCATCAGTGATACTAGCGGGGGGCCCAACAATGAGCAGTTCTTC. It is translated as CAISDTSGGPNNEQFF.

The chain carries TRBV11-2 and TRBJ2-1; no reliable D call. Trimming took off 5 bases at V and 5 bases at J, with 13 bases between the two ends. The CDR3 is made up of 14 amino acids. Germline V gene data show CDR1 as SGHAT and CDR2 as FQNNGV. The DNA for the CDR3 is TGTGCCAGCAGCCCGACTCAACCTCACAATGAGCAGTTCTTC. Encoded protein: CASSPTQPHNEQFF.

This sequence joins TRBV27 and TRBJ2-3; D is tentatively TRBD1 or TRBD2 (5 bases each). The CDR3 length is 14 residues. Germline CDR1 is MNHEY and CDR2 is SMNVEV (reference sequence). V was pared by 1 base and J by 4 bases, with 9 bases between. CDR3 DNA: TGTGCCAGCAGTTTATTAGGGACCCCAGATACGCAGTATTTT. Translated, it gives CASSLLGTPDTQYF.

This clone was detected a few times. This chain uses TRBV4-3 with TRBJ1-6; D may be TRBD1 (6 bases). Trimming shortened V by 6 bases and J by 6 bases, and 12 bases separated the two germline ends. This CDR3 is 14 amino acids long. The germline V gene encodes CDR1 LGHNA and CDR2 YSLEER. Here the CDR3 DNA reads TGCGCCAGCAGACAGGGAGATTTTAATTCACCCCTCCACTTT. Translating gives CASRQGDFNSPLHF.